This T cell receptor (beta chain) came from a study of T cell responses to AZD1222 COVID-19 vaccine. Study findings and constraints: Repertoire sampling occurred only after the peak T cell response.

The method was immunoSEQ multiplex PCR; TCRdb's version includes in-frame clones alone and lacks a portion of them. This sample has 150,000 to 200,000 clones, with around 94% found just once. This clone is a singleton in its sample. Its antigen remains unknown. Germline values: CDR1 WSHSY, CDR2 SAAADI. Trimming took 2 bases from V and 8 from J; bases not matched to a gene: 7. CDR3 length equals 16 residues. The chain couples TRBV10-2 to TRBJ2-1, with TRBD2 matching over 12 bases. The sample here was peripheral blood, taken on day 0 of AZD1222 vaccination. This clonotype was obtained from an adult in good health. DNA for the CDR3: TGCGCCAGCAGTGAGCTACGGACTAGCGGGACCGATGAGCAGTTCTTC. Encoded protein: CASSELRTSGTDEQFF.